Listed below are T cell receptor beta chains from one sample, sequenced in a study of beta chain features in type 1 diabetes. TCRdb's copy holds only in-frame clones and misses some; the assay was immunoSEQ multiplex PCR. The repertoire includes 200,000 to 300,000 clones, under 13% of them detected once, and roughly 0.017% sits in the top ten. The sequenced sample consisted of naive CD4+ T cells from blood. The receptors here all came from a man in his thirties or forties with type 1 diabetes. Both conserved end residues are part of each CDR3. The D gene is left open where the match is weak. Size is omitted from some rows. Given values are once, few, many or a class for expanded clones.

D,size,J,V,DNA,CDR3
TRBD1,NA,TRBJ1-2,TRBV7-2,TGTGCCAGCAGCTTAGGGGCAGGGACAGGCGATGGCTACACCTTC,CASSLGAGTGDGYTF
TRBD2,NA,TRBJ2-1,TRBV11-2,TGTGCCAGCAGACAACTAGCGGGGTACGGGAATGAGCAGTTCTTC,CASRQLAGYGNEQFF
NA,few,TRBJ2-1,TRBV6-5,TGTGCCAGCAGCCCACCCGGCTACAATGAGCAGTTCTTC,CASSPPGYNEQFF
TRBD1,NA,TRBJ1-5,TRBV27,TGTGCCAGCAGTTTATCGTGGACAGGGAAGAGGAGCAATCAGCCCCAGCATTTT,CASSLSWTGKRSNQPQHF
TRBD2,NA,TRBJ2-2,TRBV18,TGTGCCAGCTCAACCCCTAGCGGGAGGAACACCGGGGAGCTGTTTTTT,CASSTPSGRNTGELFF
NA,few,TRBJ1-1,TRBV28,TGTGCCAGCAGTTTGACGGGGAAGGCTGAAGCTTTCTTT,CASSLTGKAEAFF
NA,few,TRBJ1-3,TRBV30,TGTGCCTGGAGTGTCCCGGGGGGGGGCTCTGGAAACACCATATATTTT,CAWSVPGGGSGNTIYF
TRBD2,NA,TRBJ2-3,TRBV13,TGTGCCAGCAGCTTGACTAGCGGGGGGTTTGGCACAGATACGCAGTATTTT,CASSLTSGGFGTDTQYF
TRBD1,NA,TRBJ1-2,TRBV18,TGTGCCAGCTCATCCAGGGGGCCCGGTAACTATGGCTACACCTTC,CASSSRGPGNYGYTF
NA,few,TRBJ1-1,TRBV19,TGTGCCAGTAGTGAACAGGCCAACACTGAAGCTTTCTTT,CASSEQANTEAFF
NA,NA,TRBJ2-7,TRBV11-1,TGTGCCAGCAGCTCCGGGGGAGTTTACGAGCAGTACTTC,CASSSGGVYEQYF
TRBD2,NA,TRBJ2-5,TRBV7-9,TGTGCCAGCAGCCCTACTAGCGGGGGCGAGACCCAGTACTTC,CASSPTSGGETQYF
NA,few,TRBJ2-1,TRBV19,TGTGCCACCCGGGGAACGACCTACAATGAGCAGTTCTTC,CATRGTTYNEQFF
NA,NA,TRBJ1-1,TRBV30,TGTGCCTGGGAAACAGGTTCGGCGGGGGGACCTGAAGCTTTCTTT,CAWETGSAGGPEAFF
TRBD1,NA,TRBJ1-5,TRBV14,TGTGCCAGCAGCCACCCGGGACAGGGCATTGAACAGCCCCAGCATTTT,CASSHPGQGIEQPQHF
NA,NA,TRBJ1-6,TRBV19,TGTGCCAGTAGTATTGGCGGGCCTTCACCCCTCCACTTT,CASSIGGPSPLHF
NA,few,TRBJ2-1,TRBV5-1,TGCGCCAGCAGCTTGGGGGAGTTGAACAATGAGCAGTTCTTC,CASSLGELNNEQFF
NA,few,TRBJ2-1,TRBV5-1,TGCGCCAGCAGCGGAAAGGAGGGTGAGCAGTTCTTC,CASSGKEGEQFF
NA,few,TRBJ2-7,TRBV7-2,TGTGCCAGCAGCTTGCAAATTGGACAACCCTACGAGCAGTACTTC,CASSLQIGQPYEQYF
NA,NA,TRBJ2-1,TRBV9,TGTGCCAGCAGCGTAGGGGGCACAGGTGTTGCGCAGTTCTTC,CASSVGGTGVAQFF
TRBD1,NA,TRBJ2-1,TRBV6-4,TGTGCCAGCAGTGACCGAGACAGGGGGCTCAATGAGCAGTTCTTC,CASSDRDRGLNEQFF
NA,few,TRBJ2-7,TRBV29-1,TGCAGCGTTATGGAACAGCTGAACTCCTACGAGCAGTACTTC,CSVMEQLNSYEQYF
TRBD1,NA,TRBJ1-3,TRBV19,TGTGCCAGTAGTCGGACAGGGGAAGGGAACACCATATATTTT,CASSRTGEGNTIYF
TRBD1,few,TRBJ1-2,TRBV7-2,TGTGCCAGCAGCGAACAGGGGAACTATGGCTACACCTTC,CASSEQGNYGYTF
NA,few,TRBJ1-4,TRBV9,TGTGCCAGCAGCGCAGGGGTATCTGAAAAACTGTTTTTT,CASSAGVSEKLFF
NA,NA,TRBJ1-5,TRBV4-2,TGTGCCAGCAGCCAAGACGGGGGCAATCAGCCCCAGCATTTT,CASSQDGGNQPQHF
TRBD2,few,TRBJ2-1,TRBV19,TGTGCCAGTAGGTCCCCGGGACTAGCGGGGAGGCATGAGCAGTTCTTC,CASRSPGLAGRHEQFF
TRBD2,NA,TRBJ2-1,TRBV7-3,TGTGCCAGCAGCCTCAGCGGGGGGCCCCACAATGAGCAGTTCTTC,CASSLSGGPHNEQFF
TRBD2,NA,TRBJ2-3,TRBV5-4,TGTGCCAGCAGCTTGGAGCGGGGGGTCCCCGATACGCAGTATTTT,CASSLERGVPDTQYF
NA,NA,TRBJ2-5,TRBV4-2,TGTGCCAGCAGCCGGGGGGGGCCCGGGGAGACCCAGTACTTC,CASSRGGPGETQYF
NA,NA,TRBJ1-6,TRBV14,TGTGCCAGCAGCCAACTCGGGAGGGGAAATTCACCCCTCCACTTT,CASSQLGRGNSPLHF
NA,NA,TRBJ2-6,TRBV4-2,TGTGCCAGCAGCCAAAGGGACTCCGGGAGAGAAGCCAACGTCCTGACTTTC,CASSQRDSGREANVLTF
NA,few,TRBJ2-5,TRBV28,TGTGCCAGCAGTTTGGGCGGGGAGATAATCGGGACCCAGTACTTC,CASSLGGEIIGTQYF
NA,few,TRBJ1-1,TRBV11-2,TGTGCCAGCAGGGCCTTACGAGGGAACACTGAAGCTTTCTTT,CASRALRGNTEAFF
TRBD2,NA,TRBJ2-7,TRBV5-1,TGCGCCAGCAGCCCGATAACTAGCGGGGGGGCCCACGAGCAGTACTTC,CASSPITSGGAHEQYF
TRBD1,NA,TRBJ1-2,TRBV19,TGTGCCAGTAGTATAAGGTCGGACAGGGTGCATGGCTACACCTTC,CASSIRSDRVHGYTF
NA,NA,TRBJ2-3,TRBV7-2,TGTGCCAGCAGCCTAGGGGCAGGGTCAGATACGCAGTATTTT,CASSLGAGSDTQYF
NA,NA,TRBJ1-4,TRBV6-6,TGTGCCAGCAACGCACCGGGTGAAAAACTGTTTTTT,CASNAPGEKLFF
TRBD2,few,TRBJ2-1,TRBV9,TGTGCCAGCAGCGTTGGACTAGCGGGGGGGCACTACAATGAGCAGTTCTTC,CASSVGLAGGHYNEQFF
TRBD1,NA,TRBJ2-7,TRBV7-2,TGTGCCAGCAGCTTAACCGGGACAGATGCCTACGAGCAGTACTTC,CASSLTGTDAYEQYF